A selection of T cell receptor beta chains follows, all from one sample in a study of blood T cell repertoires in COVID-19. Repertoires were generated with immunoSEQ multiplex PCR, while TCRdb's copy carries only in-frame clones and drops some. In the table there are 55,000 to 75,000 clones, around 80% of which are singletons. Input material: peripheral blood. All receptors derive from a human donor in a cohort sampled during active COVID-19. Each CDR3 is given with its conserved first and last residue. D genes are given only for firm matches. Some rows mark clone size as missing; the rest say once, few, many or name a class of expanded clone.

len	abundance	j_gene	d_gene	v_gene	CDR3nt	CDR3aa
16	.	TRBJ2-7	TRBD2	TRBV27	TGTGCCAGCAGTTTATGGGCTAGCGGGGCCTCCTACGAGCAGTACTTC	CASSLWASGASYEQYF
17	.	TRBJ1-4	.	TRBV7-9	TGTGCCAGCAGCTCCGGGGGGGGATTCTCAACTAATGAAAAACTGTTTTTT	CASSSGGGFSTNEKLFF
16	.	TRBJ2-2	.	TRBV7-7	TGTGCTAGCAGCTTCTCCAGCGGAGCAATCACCGGGGAGCTGTTTTTT	CASSFSSGAITGELFF
14	.	TRBJ1-3	TRBD1	TRBV7-9	TGTGCCAGCAGTCCACAGGGGGCCGGAAACACCATATATTTT	CASSPQGAGNTIYF
15	.	TRBJ2-2	.	TRBV4-3	TGCGCCAGCAGCCAAGACAGGGGTTTCACCGGGGAGCTGTTTTTT	CASSQDRGFTGELFF
14	.	TRBJ1-4	.	TRBV15	TGTGCCACCAGCAGGGCCCTTACAGGGAATTTGCTGTTTTTT	CATSRALTGNLLFF
12	few	TRBJ2-5	.	TRBV29-1	TGCAGCGTTGAGGCCAGGACTGAGACCCAGTACTTC	CSVEARTETQYF
17	.	TRBJ2-2	TRBD2	TRBV5-1	TGCGCCAGCAGCCCTTTGACAGCGGGAGTGGGCACCGGGGAGCTGTTTTTT	CASSPLTAGVGTGELFF
16	.	TRBJ2-1	.	TRBV2	TGTGCCAGCAGTGAATATGAGGGCCGTCGTGTCAATGAGCAGTTCTTC	CASSEYEGRRVNEQFF
13	.	TRBJ1-6	.	TRBV6-4	TGTGCCAGCAGAGCCTCCTATAATTCACCCCTCCACTTT	CASRASYNSPLHF
15	.	TRBJ1-1	.	TRBV3-1/TRBV3-2	TGTGCCAGCAGCACTTCCACACAGGGAATGTTTGGAGCTTTCTTT	CASSTSTQGMFGAFF
13	.	TRBJ2-7	.	TRBV6-5	TGTGCCAGCAGCCGGCCGGGGACTCCCGAGCAGTACTTC	CASSRPGTPEQYF
17	.	TRBJ1-6	.	TRBV4-1	TGCGCCAGCAGCCAAGATCGGGGGAGCTCCTATAATTCACCCCTCCACTTT	CASSQDRGSSYNSPLHF
15	.	TRBJ1-4	.	TRBV15	TGTGCCACCAGCCAAAGGGGAGGCAGAAATGAAAAACTGTTTTTT	CATSQRGGRNEKLFF
13	.	TRBJ2-7	TRBD2	TRBV30	TGTGCCTGGAGACTAGCGGGAACCTACGAGCAGTACTTC	CAWRLAGTYEQYF
14	.	TRBJ2-1	TRBD1	TRBV28	TGTGCCAGCAGTTCCGGGACAGGTTACAATGAGCAGTTCTTC	CASSSGTGYNEQFF
15	few	TRBJ2-3	TRBD2	TRBV30	TGTGCCTGGAGTGTACGGGGGGACTATACGGATACGCAGTATTTT	CAWSVRGDYTDTQYF